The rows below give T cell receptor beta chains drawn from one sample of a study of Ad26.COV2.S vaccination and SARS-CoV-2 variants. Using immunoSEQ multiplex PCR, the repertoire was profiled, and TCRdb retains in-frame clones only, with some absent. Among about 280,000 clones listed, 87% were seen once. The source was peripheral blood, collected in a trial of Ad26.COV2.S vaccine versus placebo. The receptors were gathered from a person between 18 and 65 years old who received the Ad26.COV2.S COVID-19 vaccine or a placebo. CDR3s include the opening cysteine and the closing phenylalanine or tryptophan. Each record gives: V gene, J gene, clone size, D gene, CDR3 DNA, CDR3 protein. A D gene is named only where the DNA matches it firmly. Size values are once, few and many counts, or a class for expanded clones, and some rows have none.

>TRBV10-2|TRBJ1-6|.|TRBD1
TGCGCCAGCAGTGAAAGGACAGGGAATAATTCACCCCTCCACTTT
CASSERTGNNSPLHF
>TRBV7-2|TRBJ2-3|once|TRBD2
TGTGCCAGCAGCTTACTTCCCCTAGCGGGGGGAACTAGCACAGATACGCAGTATTTT
CASSLLPLAGGTSTDTQYF
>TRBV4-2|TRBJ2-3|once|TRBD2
TGTGCCAGCAGCCAAGAGCGTCACCGGGAGGGCCGAACAGATACGCAGTATTTT
CASSQERHREGRTDTQYF
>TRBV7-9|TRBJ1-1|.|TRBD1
TGTGCCAGCAGCGTTCAGGGGGACACTGAAGCTTTCTTT
CASSVQGDTEAFF
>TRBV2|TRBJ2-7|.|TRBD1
TGTGCCAGCCTGGACAGGGGCTACGAGCAGTACTTC
CASLDRGYEQYF
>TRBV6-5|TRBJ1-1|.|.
TGTGCCAGCAGCCGCCGCGCTTTGGAGAACACTGAAGCTTTCTTT
CASSRRALENTEAFF
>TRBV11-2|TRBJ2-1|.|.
TGTGCCAGCAGCTTAGGCGGCTCCTACAATGAGCAGTTCTTC
CASSLGGSYNEQFF
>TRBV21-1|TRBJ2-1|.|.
TGTGCCAGCAGCAAAAGTCCCCCCCCAGCGGGAGAGGGCAATGAGCAGTTCTTC
CASSKSPPPAGEGNEQFF
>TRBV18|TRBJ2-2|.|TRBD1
TGTGCCAGCTCACCAAGGACAGGGGGCACCAACACCGGGGAGCTGTTTTTT
CASSPRTGGTNTGELFF
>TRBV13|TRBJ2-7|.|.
TGTGCCAGCAGCTTAGGACGGGGATCAACGTACGAGCAGTACTTC
CASSLGRGSTYEQYF
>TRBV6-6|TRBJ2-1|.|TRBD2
TGTGCCAGCAGCCCCGGGACTAGGGGCGGTGAGCAGTTCTTC
CASSPGTRGGEQFF
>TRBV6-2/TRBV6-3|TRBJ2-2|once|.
TGTGCCAGCAGGCCTATGTCGAACACCGGGGAGCTGTTTTTT
CASRPMSNTGELFF
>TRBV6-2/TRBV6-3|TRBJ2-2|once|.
TGTGCCAGCAGTTATAGCCGCGGGTTCGGGGAGCTGTTTTTT
CASSYSRGFGELFF
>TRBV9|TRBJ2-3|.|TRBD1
TGTGCCAGCAGCGTAGACACAGGGGGAACGCAGTATTTT
CASSVDTGGTQYF
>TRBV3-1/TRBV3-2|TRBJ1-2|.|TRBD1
TGTGCCAGCAGCCAAGAAAGACAGGGAATAAGCTATGGCTACACCTTC
CASSQERQGISYGYTF
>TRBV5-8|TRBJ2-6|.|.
TGTGCCAGCAGCCTCTCTGGGGCCAACGTCCTGACTTTC
CASSLSGANVLTF
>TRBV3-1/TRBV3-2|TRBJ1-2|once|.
TGTGCCAGCAGTGCCAGGGGATACTATGGCTACACCTTC
CASSARGYYGYTF
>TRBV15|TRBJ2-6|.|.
TGTGCCACCAGCAGAGACAGGGCTTTCTCTGGGGCCAACGTCCTGACTTTC
CATSRDRAFSGANVLTF
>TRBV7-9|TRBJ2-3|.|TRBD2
TGTGCCAGCAGCTCTAGCGGGAGAAGAGATACGCAGTATTTT
CASSSSGRRDTQYF
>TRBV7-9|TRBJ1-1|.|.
TGTGCCAGCAGGCCGGTGGGGCCGAGGACTGAAGCTTTCTTT
CASRPVGPRTEAFF
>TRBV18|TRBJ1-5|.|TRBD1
TGTGCCAGCTCACCTTCCCGGGACAGGGGGCGAAGTCAGCCCCAGCATTTT
CASSPSRDRGRSQPQHF
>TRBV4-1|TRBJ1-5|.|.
TGCGCCAGCAGCCTCGAACGGGGGGGTTCGAGCAATCAGCCCCAGCATTTT
CASSLERGGSSNQPQHF
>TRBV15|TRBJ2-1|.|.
TGTGCCACCAGCAGAGATCAGGCCAATAATAGACAGTTCTTC
CATSRDQANNRQFF
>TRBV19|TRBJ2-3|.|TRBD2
TGTGCCAGTAGTATTCAACTAGCGGGGGGCACAGATACGCAGTATTTT
CASSIQLAGGTDTQYF
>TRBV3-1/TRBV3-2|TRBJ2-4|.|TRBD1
TGTGCCAGCAGCTCTATTACAGGGGGACTAGCCAAAAACATTCAGTACTTC
CASSSITGGLAKNIQYF
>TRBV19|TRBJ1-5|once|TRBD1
TGTGCCAGCCGGGGACAGCTCAATCAGCCCCAGCATTTT
CASRGQLNQPQHF
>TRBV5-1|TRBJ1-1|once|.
TGCGCCAGCAAGAAACAGGGAAACACTGAAGCTTTCTTT
CASKKQGNTEAFF
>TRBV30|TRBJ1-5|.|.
TGTGCCTGGAGCAGGAGCAATCAGCCCCAGCATTTT
CAWSRSNQPQHF
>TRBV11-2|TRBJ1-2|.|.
TGTGCCAGCAGCTTCGGAGCAGGGAACTATGGCTACACCTTC
CASSFGAGNYGYTF
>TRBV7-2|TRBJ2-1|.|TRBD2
TGTGCCAGCAGCACCACCCTACTAGCGGGGGGTTACAATGAGCAGTTCTTC
CASSTTLLAGGYNEQFF
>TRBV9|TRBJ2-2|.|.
TGTGCCAGCAGCCCGAGAAGCACCGGGGAGCTGTTTTTT
CASSPRSTGELFF
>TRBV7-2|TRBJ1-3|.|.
TGTGCCAGCAGCTTAGGCAGGCTTGGAAACACCATATATTTT
CASSLGRLGNTIYF
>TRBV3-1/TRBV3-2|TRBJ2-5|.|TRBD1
TGTGCCAGCAGCCACCCCGGGACAGGGGATCGGGAGACCCAGTACTTC
CASSHPGTGDRETQYF
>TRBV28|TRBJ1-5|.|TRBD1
TGTGCCAGCAGTAAGACAGGGTCGGGCAATCAGCCCCAGCATTTT
CASSKTGSGNQPQHF
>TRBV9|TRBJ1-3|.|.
TGTGCCAGCAGCGTAGACCCCCAGGCCATCTCTGGAAACACCATATATTTT
CASSVDPQAISGNTIYF
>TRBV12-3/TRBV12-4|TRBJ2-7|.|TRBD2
TGTGCCAGCATGACTAGCGGGAGGCACGAGCAGTACTTC
CASMTSGRHEQYF
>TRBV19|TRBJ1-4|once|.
TGTGCCAGTAGTATCTTTTGGGACACTTATCGGCCAGCTAATGAAAAACTGTTTTTT
CASSIFWDTYRPANEKLFF
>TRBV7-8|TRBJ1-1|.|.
TGTGCCAGCAGCTTAGACACTGAAGCTTTCTTT
CASSLDTEAFF
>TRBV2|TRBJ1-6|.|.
TGTGCCAACCTAGAGGGGCGTAATTCACCCCTCCACTTT
CANLEGRNSPLHF
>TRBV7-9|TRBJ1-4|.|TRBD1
TGTGCCAGCAGCCCGATACAGGGGTCGGGTGAAAAACTGTTTTTT
CASSPIQGSGEKLFF
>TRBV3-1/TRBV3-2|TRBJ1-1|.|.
TGTGCCAGCAGCCAAGTTCCCACTGAAGCTTTCTTT
CASSQVPTEAFF
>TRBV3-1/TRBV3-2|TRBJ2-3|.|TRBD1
TGTGCCAGCAGCCAAGGGACAGGGGCCCCGAATACGCAGTATTTT
CASSQGTGAPNTQYF
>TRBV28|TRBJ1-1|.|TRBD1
TGTGCCAGCAGTCTAGACAGGGCGGCTTTCTTT
CASSLDRAAFF
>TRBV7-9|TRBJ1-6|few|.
TGTGCCAGCAGCTTAGGCGGCGGCGGGATGGGAACCCTCCACTTT
CASSLGGGGMGTLHF
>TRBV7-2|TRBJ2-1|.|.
TGTGCCAGCAGCTCGACAGCGAGTGAGCAGTTCTTC
CASSSTASEQFF
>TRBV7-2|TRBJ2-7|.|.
TGTGCCAGCAGCTTTATCCCCCAGGCCGGTCGCTACGAGCAGTACTTC
CASSFIPQAGRYEQYF
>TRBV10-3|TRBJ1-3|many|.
TGTGCCATCAGGGACAGCTCTGGAAACACCATATATTTT
CAIRDSSGNTIYF
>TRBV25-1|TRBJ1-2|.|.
TGTGCCAGCAGTCAGGGAGGCAACTATGGCTACACCTTC
CASSQGGNYGYTF
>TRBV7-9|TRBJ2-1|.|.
TGTGCCAGCAGCATTAGCCGGAGCTCCTACAATGAGCAGTTCTTC
CASSISRSSYNEQFF
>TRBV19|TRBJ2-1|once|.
TGTGCCAGTAGTATTCGGCGGGGAGACAATGAGCAGTTCTTC
CASSIRRGDNEQFF
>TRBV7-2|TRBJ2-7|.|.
TGTGCCAGCAGCCGCGAATCAACTGGAACCTACGAGCAGTACTTC
CASSRESTGTYEQYF
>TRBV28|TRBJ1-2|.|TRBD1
TGTGCCAGCAGTGTCGACAGGGATTATGGCTACACCTTC
CASSVDRDYGYTF
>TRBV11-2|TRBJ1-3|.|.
TGTGCCAGCAGCGTGACAGTACCTCCCCTTATAAACACCATATATTTT
CASSVTVPPLINTIYF